The 17 T cell receptor beta chains below come from one sample, sequenced in a study of blood T cell repertoires in COVID-19. TCRdb's copy holds only in-frame clones and misses some; the assay was immunoSEQ multiplex PCR. The table has about 210,000 clones, about 87% seen once. The specimen was peripheral blood. These TCRs come from a man between 60 and 75 years old who had recovered from COVID-19.

The rearrangement links TRBV4-3 to TRBJ2-1, with TRBD1 identical over 7 bases. J gave up 10 bases and V 5 bases, and 8 bases lay outside the gene matches. Germline values: CDR1 LGHNA, CDR2 YSLEER. The CDR3 runs 13 residues. CDR3 residues: CASSLKGAGEQFF. CDR3 DNA: TGCGCCAGCAGCTTAAAGGGGGCAGGAGAGCAGTTCTTC.

The chain is built from TRBV7-2 and TRBJ1-3; D is uncertain. The germline gives CDR1 SGHTA, CDR2 FQGNSA. Trimming removed 6 bases from V and 8 bases from J, with 17 bases in between. This CDR3 contains 14 residues. The CDR3 reads CASRTLGDPDTIYF. In nucleotides, the CDR3 is TGTGCCAGCAGGACTCTCGGGGATCCGGACACCATATATTTT.

The chain has TRBV7-3 and TRBJ2-1; 15 nucleotides align to TRBD2. CDR3 size: 20 residues. Losses at the gene ends were 5 bases for V and 1 base for J; bases not matched to a gene: 12. CDR1 and CDR2 (germline): SGHTA, FQGTGA. The CDR3 DNA follows: TGTGCCAGCAGCGTTCCAGGGACTAGCGGGGGGATCCAATCCTACAATGAGCAGTTCTTC. Protein product: CASSVPGTSGGIQSYNEQFF.

The chain carries TRBV6-2 or TRBV6-3 and TRBJ1-5; TRBD1 matches at 8 bases. Germline V gene lookup returns CDR1 MNHEY and CDR2 SVGEGT. Germline trimming cut 2 bases from V and 3 bases from J; bases unmatched to any gene: 9. The CDR3 runs to 17 residues. CDR3 sequence: CASSYIGGQGANQPQHF. The CDR3 region has the DNA TGTGCCAGCAGTTACATAGGGGGGCAGGGGGCCAATCAGCCCCAGCATTTT.

This rearrangement joins TRBV3-1 (or the pseudogene TRBV3-2) to TRBJ1-1; 7 bases agree with TRBD1. J was trimmed by 6 bases and V by 4 bases; bases with no gene match: 11. There are 15 residues in the CDR3. CDR1 LGHDT and CDR2 YNNKEL come from the germline V gene (reference sequence). In nucleotides, the CDR3 is TGTGCCAGCAGCCCCCGGACAGGCGGTTACTCTGAAGCTTTCTTT. Translation: CASSPRTGGYSEAFF.

The rearrangement uses TRBV28 and TRBJ1-2, with TRBD1 identical over 9 bases. CDR1 MDHEN and CDR2 SYDVKM come from the germline V gene. This CDR3 comprises 14 residues. With V trimmed by 11 bases and J by 1 base, 8 bases remained unmatched. DNA for the CDR3: TGTGCCGTCCCCGGGACAGGGATTAACTATGGCTACACCTTC. As protein: CAVPGTGINYGYTF.

This clone was found a few times. The chain is built from TRBV28 and TRBJ2-1; D is possibly TRBD1 (7 bases). The CDR3 contains 15 residues. The germline gives CDR1 MDHEN, CDR2 SYDVKM. The germline V and J ends were trimmed by 8 bases and 7 bases, with 21 bases remaining between them. CDR3 DNA sequence: TGTGCCAGCGGCCTCTGGGGGGCAGGGGGGAATGAGCAGTTCTTC. Encoded protein: CASGLWGAGGNEQFF. The full variable domain, its missing parts supplied by reference TRBV28 and TRBJ2-1, is DVKVTQSSRYLVKRTGEKVFLECVQDMDHENMFWYRQDPGLGLRLIYFSYDVKMKEKGDIPEGYSVSREKKERFSLILESASTNQTSMYLCASGLWGAGGNEQFFGPGTRLTVL.

V is TRBV9 and J is TRBJ2-1; TRBD2 agrees at 9 bases. Germline assignment: CDR1 SGDLS and CDR2 YYNGEE. Trimming removed 0 bases from V and 9 bases from J; junction bases left unmatched: 4. The CDR3 has 14 amino acids. CDR3 coding DNA: TGTGCCAGCAGCGTAGCGCCTAGCGGGGTTGAGCAGTTCTTC. Its translation: CASSVAPSGVEQFF.

Here the CDR3 DNA reads TGTGCCAGCAGCAGGGGGAAGCCTCGGCCCAACACCGGGGAGCTGTTTTTT. Translating it yields CASSRGKPRPNTGELFF. The rearrangement uses TRBV27 and TRBJ2-2, with TRBD1 identical over 7 bases. The trim removed 6 bases at V and 2 bases at J, leaving 12 bases unmatched. This CDR3 comprises 17 residues. The V gene's germline CDR1 is MNHEY and CDR2 SMNVEV (reference sequence).

The V gene is TRBV7-2, the J gene TRBJ1-1, with 7 positions matching TRBD1. In germline, CDR1 is SGHTA, CDR2 FQGNSA. Trimming cost V 3 bases and J 8 bases; bases outside gene matches: 6. The CDR3 is 13 residues long. CDR3 in DNA: TGTGCCAGCAGCTTGGGACAGATCATAGAAGCTTTCTTT. Translation gives CASSLGQIIEAFF.

Concerning this clone itself: An end of the junction differs from the germline gene, which may be a read error. The V call is TRBV28, the J call TRBJ2-3; 13 nucleotides match TRBD2. This CDR3 spans 15 amino acids. Germline assignment: CDR1 MDHEN and CDR2 SYDVKM. CDR3 residues: CASSFTSGRAGPPNF. The CDR3 DNA reads as TGTGCCAGCAGTTTCACTAGCGGGAGGGCCGGCCCGCCGAATTTT.

The rearrangement joins TRBV4-3 to TRBJ2-4; 9 bases line up with TRBD1. Germline trimming cut 0 bases from V and 4 bases from J; bases unmatched to any gene: 4. The CDR3 length is 16 residues. Germline V gene sequence: CDR1 LGHNA, CDR2 YSLEER. The CDR3 DNA sequence: TGCGCCAGCAGCCAAGATCGTGGGACAGGGAAAAACATTCAGTACTTC. Its protein is CASSQDRGTGKNIQYF.

The chain is built from TRBV30 and TRBJ1-5; 7 nucleotides line up with TRBD1. V shed 2 bases, J shed 7 bases, and the junction held 8 bases outside the gene matches. The CDR3 covers 14 residues. CDR1 is GTSNPN and CDR2 is SVGIG in the germline V gene (reference sequence). As DNA, the CDR3 is TGTGCCTGGAGTAGTGGCAGGGGGACCCAGCCCCAGCATTTT. It translates to CAWSSGRGTQPQHF.

The rearrangement uses TRBV29-1 and TRBJ2-7, with TRBD1 matching 8 bases. J lost 0 bases, V lost 5 bases, and 15 bases had no gene match. Germline CDR1 is SQVTM and CDR2 is ANQGSEA. This CDR3 spans 17 amino acids. The CDR3 DNA reads as TGCAGCGTTTCTACCGGACAGGGTATAGGGTTCTCCTACGAGCAGTACTTC. Its translation: CSVSTGQGIGFSYEQYF.

This clone was picked up a small number of times. This chain uses TRBV6-2 or TRBV6-3 with TRBJ2-7; tentative D call: TRBD1 (7 bases). Germline V lookup: CDR1 MNHEY, CDR2 SVGEGT. The CDR3 is made up of 15 amino acids. V lost 4 bases, J lost 3 bases, and 16 bases lay in between. The CDR3 is CASSSGGRGFYEQYF. For the CDR3, the DNA is TGTGCCAGCAGTTCAGGGGGGCGAGGTTTCTACGAGCAGTACTTC.

The chain couples TRBV24-1 to TRBJ2-7, with 11 bases matching TRBD1. The CDR3 is 17 amino acids. The germline gives CDR1 KGHDR, CDR2 SFDVKD. With 10 bases clipped from V and 3 bases from J, the junction kept 16 bases outside the gene matches. The CDR3 region is CATAGQGVSGSLYEQYF. CDR3 nucleotides: TGTGCCACAGCGGGACAGGGGGTAAGCGGCTCCCTCTACGAGCAGTACTTC.

This chain links TRBV11-3 with TRBJ2-3, with D unclear. CDR1 SGHNT and CDR2 YENEEA come from the germline V gene. CDR3 length: 14 residues. Trimming took off 0 bases at V and 0 bases at J, with 4 bases between the two ends. CDR3 nucleotide sequence: TGTGCCAGCAGCTTAGATCCGAGCACAGATACGCAGTATTTT. It translates to CASSLDPSTDTQYF.